This T cell receptor (beta chain) was identified in a study of T cell responses to AZD1222 COVID-19 vaccine. Both about-4-week and about-12-week second-dose recipients were combined. With respect to this clone: Antigen unknown.

Measured with immunoSEQ multiplex PCR; TCRdb has only the in-frame clones, and not every one. The table lists 100,000 or so clones, roughly nine tenths of them singletons. Study results and caveats: Regions 160-218 and 743-854 held dominance among vaccine-associated CD4 TCRs, which spanned spike.

Germline V gene lookup returns CDR1 SGHVS and CDR2 FQNEAQ. The J segment lost 2 bases and the V segment lost 2 bases, leaving 2 bases of the junction unmatched. This CDR3 is built from 14 residues. The specimen comprised peripheral blood, sampled 28 days after the second AZD1222 dose. The rearrangement joins TRBV7-8 to TRBJ2-7; 8 nucleotides match TRBD2. The receptor was derived from an adult who received the AZD1222 COVID-19 vaccine. The CDR3 protein is CASSLMGLAYEQYF. In DNA form, the CDR3 reads TGTGCCAGCAGCTTAATGGGACTAGCCTACGAGCAGTACTTC.